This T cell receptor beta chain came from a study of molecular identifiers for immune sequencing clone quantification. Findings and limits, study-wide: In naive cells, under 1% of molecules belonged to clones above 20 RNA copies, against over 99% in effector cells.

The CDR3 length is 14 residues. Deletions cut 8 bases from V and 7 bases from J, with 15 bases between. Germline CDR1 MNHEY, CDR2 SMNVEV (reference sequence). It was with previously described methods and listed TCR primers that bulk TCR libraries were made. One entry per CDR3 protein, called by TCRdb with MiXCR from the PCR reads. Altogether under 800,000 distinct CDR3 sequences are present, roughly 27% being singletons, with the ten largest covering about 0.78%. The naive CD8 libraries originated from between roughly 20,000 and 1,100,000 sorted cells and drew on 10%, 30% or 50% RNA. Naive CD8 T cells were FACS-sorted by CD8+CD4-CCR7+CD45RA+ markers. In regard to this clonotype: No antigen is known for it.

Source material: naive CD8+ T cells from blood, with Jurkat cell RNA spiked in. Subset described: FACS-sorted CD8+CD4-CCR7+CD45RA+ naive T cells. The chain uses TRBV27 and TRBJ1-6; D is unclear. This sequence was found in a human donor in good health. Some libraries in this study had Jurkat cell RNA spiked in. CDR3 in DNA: TGTGCCAGCTCTTCTTTGGTGGGGAATTCACCCCTCCACTTT. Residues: CASSSLVGNSPLHF.